What follows are 18 T cell receptor beta chains derived from one specimen sequenced in a study of response to subunit inactivated influenza vaccine (dated by TCRdb to 2016 to 2019). To prepare the library, RT-PCR was applied. The sequencing machine was an Illumina HiSeq 2500. The raw public reads went through TCRdb reprocessing: fastp at Q25, MiXCR clone calling, in-frame beta chains kept. Rows are combined by CDR3 protein, so each entry shows the most common genes and DNA. This sample comprises over 800,000 distinct CDR3 sequences, less than 25% of them detected only once. The ten largest clones capture roughly 10% of the sample. The sample was PBMCs from blood, taken approximately 5 days after vaccination. Receptors originate from a man between 45 and 60 years old who received an inactivated influenza vaccine. Donor details come from another sample of the same person, matched by shared clones.

The chain links TRBV12-3 or TRBV12-4 to TRBJ1-1; D is possibly TRBD1 (6 bases). The CDR3 is made up of 13 amino acids. V was cut by 7 bases and J by 3 bases, with 12 bases left in between. This CDR3 is CASTGQTDTEAFF. CDR3 bases: TGTGCCAGCACCGGACAGACCGACACTGAAGCTTTCTTT.

This clonotype has ten or more counts. This chain uses TRBV27 with TRBJ2-1, with D uncertain. V was pared by 0 bases and J by 5 bases, with 14 bases between. The CDR3 extends over 16 amino acids. The germline V gene encodes CDR1 MNHEY and CDR2 SMNVEV (reference sequence). CDR3 amino acids: CASSLSATYLNNEQFF. The CDR3 DNA reads as TGTGCCAGCAGTTTATCCGCCACCTACCTCAACAATGAGCAGTTCTTC.

This chain connects TRBV7-9 to TRBJ1-6, with D tentatively TRBD1 (5 bases). Trimming left V 4 bases short and J 5 bases short, with 18 bases between. Germline lookup yields CDR1 SEHNR and CDR2 FQNEAQ (reference sequence). This CDR3 region has 17 residues. Here the CDR3 reads CASSSRDDFANNSPLHF. In DNA form, the CDR3 reads TGTGCCAGCAGCTCACGGGACGATTTTGCAAATAATTCACCCCTCCACTTT.

This clonotype showed up just a few times. The rearrangement joins TRBV20-1 to TRBJ2-7, with D perhaps given as TRBD1 or TRBD2 (5 bases each). CDR3 length equals 14 residues. Germline CDR1 and CDR2: DFQATT and SNEGSKA (reference sequence). V shed 1 base and J shed 7 bases, with 17 bases lying between them. This CDR3 reads CSARGTRGGFEQYF. Here the CDR3 DNA reads TGCAGTGCTAGAGGCACCCGTGGGGGTTTTGAGCAGTACTTC.

This chain joins TRBV7-2 and TRBJ1-2, with 9 bases lining up with TRBD1. The germline CDR1 and CDR2 sequences are SGHTA and FQGNSA. Trimming removed 5 bases from V and 8 bases from J; junction bases left unmatched: 12. The CDR3 is 15 residues long. CDR3 sequence (DNA): TGTGCCAGCAGCCTCAACTGGGACAGGGCGTTCGGCTACACCTTC. As protein: CASSLNWDRAFGYTF.

This clonotype turned up a few times. The rearrangement joins TRBV6-1 to TRBJ2-2, with a possible D match to TRBD2 (6 bases). The CDR3 has 14 residues. V was clipped by 6 bases and J by 4 bases, with 12 bases between them. CDR1 is MNHNS, CDR2 SASEGT, per germline. DNA for the CDR3: TGTGCCAGCAGCCGCGGGACTTCCACCGGGGAGCTGTTTTTT. It translates to CASSRGTSTGELFF.

This sequence joins TRBV6-1 and TRBJ1-1, with TRBD1 identical over 7 bases. The length of the CDR3 is 14 residues. From germline, CDR1 is MNHNS and CDR2 SASEGT. With 1 base clipped from V and 4 bases from J, the junction kept 3 bases outside the gene matches. The chain's CDR3 is CASSEGQGATEAFF. The CDR3 region has the DNA TGTGCCAGCAGTGAAGGACAGGGTGCCACTGAAGCTTTCTTT.

This clonotype was counted ten times or more. The rearrangement links TRBV20-1 to TRBJ2-7; D unclear. Germline lookup yields CDR1 DFQATT and CDR2 SNEGSKA (reference sequence). The CDR3 sequence is 13 residues long. V lost 6 bases and J 2 bases, leaving 14 bases between the germline ends. CDR3 residues: CSAVASTAYEQYF. CDR3 coding DNA: TGCAGTGCGGTAGCTAGTACAGCCTACGAGCAGTACTTC.

This chain links TRBV4-2 with TRBJ2-1; a weak D match, TRBD1 (6 bases). CDR3 size: 15 residues. Germline V CDR1 and CDR2: LGHNA, YNFKEQ. V was pared by 2 bases and J by 2 bases, with 10 bases between. In DNA, the CDR3 is TGTGCCAGCAGCCAACGCAACAGGGCCTACAATGAGCAGTTCTTC. It is translated as CASSQRNRAYNEQFF.

The chain links TRBV29-1 to TRBJ2-5; no reliable D call. Trimming removed 4 bases from V and 4 bases from J, with 10 bases in between. The germline V gene has CDR1 SQVTM and CDR2 ANQGSEA. CDR3 size: 12 residues. The CDR3 coding sequence is TGCAGCGTTGTGGGGTGGCGAGAGACCCAGTACTTC. Amino acid sequence: CSVVGWRETQYF.

This clonotype was counted a few times. The chain couples TRBV5-5 to TRBJ1-1; no clear D gene. The germline CDR1 and CDR2 sequences are SGHKS and YYEKEE (reference sequence). The CDR3 is 15 residues long. The V and J ends lost 0 bases and 0 bases respectively, with 9 bases between them. CDR3 coding DNA: TGTGCCAGCAGCTTGGGACGGACGGTGAACACTGAAGCTTTCTTT. This translates into CASSLGRTVNTEAFF.

This clonotype appeared a single time. The rearrangement links TRBV27 to TRBJ2-1, with 9 bases identical to TRBD2. Germline V lookup: CDR1 MNHEY, CDR2 SMNVEV (reference sequence). The CDR3 consists of 16 residues. The J segment lost 6 bases and the V segment lost 2 bases, leaving 8 bases of the junction unmatched. CDR3 nucleotides: TGTGCCAGCAGTTTAGTAAGGTCTAGCGGGGTCAATGAGCAGTTCTTC. It encodes CASSLVRSSGVNEQFF.

V is TRBV20-1 and J is TRBJ2-5; either TRBD1 or TRBD2 may fit D (6 bases each). Per the germline V gene, CDR1 is DFQATT and CDR2 is SNEGSKA (reference sequence). V gave up 6 bases and J gave up 3 bases, with 14 bases separating them. This CDR3 has 13 residues. CDR3 coding DNA: TGCAGTGCCCCGCCCGGGGGCGAAGAGACCCAGTACTTC. Translated: CSAPPGGEETQYF.

The sample holds a few counts of this clonotype. This CDR3 is CASSQRLAGAAETQYF. Written as DNA, the CDR3 is TGTGCCAGCAGCCAGAGACTAGCGGGAGCTGCAGAGACCCAGTACTTC. The gene calls are TRBV4-2 and TRBJ2-5; 12 bases align to TRBD2. Germline trimming cut 3 bases from V and 4 bases from J; bases unmatched to any gene: 6. Germline values: CDR1 LGHNA, CDR2 YNFKEQ. CDR3 length equals 16 residues.

This clonotype was picked up a small number of times. The chain combines TRBV11-2 with TRBJ2-3; TRBD2 is a possible D gene (6 bases). V was trimmed by 1 base and J by 3 bases, leaving 20 bases between them. Germline lookup yields CDR1 SGHAT and CDR2 FQNNGV. CDR3 length: 18 amino acids. The CDR3 bases are TGTGCCAGCAGCTTAGTGGGGGGTCAACCCTATGGGACAGATACGCAGTATTTT. Encoded protein: CASSLVGGQPYGTDTQYF.

V is TRBV18 and J is TRBJ1-2; D might be TRBD1 (5 bases). Trimming pared 3 bases from V and 4 bases from J, leaving 9 bases between. The CDR3 is 13 amino acids. Germline V lookup: CDR1 KGHSH, CDR2 LQKENI. The CDR3 region has the DNA TGTGCCAGCTCACCTGGAGGGGCCTATGGCTACACCTTC. The encoded protein is CASSPGGAYGYTF.

The chain links TRBV10-3 to TRBJ2-3; D remains unclear. The length of the CDR3 is 14 residues. Trimming took 4 bases from V and 1 from J, leaving 9 bases between them. The germline V gene encodes CDR1 ENHRY and CDR2 SYGVKD. CDR3 in DNA: TGTGCCATCAGTGTAAATCCCGGCACAGATACGCAGTATTTT. Its protein is CAISVNPGTDTQYF.

This clonotype appeared a few times. The chain recombines TRBV5-1 with TRBJ2-1, with 7 bases identical to TRBD1. The CDR3 is 13 amino acids. The J segment lost 8 bases and the V segment lost 5 bases, leaving 7 bases of the junction unmatched. The V gene's germline CDR1 is SGHRS and CDR2 YFSETQ. CDR3 nucleotides: TGCGCCAGCAGTTTGAACAGGGGCGATGAGCAGTTCTTC. Amino acid sequence: CASSLNRGDEQFF.